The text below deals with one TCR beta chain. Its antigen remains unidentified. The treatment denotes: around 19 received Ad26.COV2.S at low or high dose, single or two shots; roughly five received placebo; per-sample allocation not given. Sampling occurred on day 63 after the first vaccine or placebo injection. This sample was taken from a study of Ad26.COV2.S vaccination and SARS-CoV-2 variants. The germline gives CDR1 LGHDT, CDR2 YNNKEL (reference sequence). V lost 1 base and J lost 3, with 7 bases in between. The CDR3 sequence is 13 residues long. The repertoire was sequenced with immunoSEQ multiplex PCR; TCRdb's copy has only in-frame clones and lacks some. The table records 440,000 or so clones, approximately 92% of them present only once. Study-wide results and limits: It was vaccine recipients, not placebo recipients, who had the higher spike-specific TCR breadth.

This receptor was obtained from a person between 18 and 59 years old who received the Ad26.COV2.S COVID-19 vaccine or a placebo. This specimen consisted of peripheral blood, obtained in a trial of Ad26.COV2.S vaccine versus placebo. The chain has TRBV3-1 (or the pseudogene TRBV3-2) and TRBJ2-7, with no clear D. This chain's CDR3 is CASSQAGNYEQYF. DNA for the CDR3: TGTGCCAGCAGCCAAGCCGGCAACTACGAGCAGTACTTC.